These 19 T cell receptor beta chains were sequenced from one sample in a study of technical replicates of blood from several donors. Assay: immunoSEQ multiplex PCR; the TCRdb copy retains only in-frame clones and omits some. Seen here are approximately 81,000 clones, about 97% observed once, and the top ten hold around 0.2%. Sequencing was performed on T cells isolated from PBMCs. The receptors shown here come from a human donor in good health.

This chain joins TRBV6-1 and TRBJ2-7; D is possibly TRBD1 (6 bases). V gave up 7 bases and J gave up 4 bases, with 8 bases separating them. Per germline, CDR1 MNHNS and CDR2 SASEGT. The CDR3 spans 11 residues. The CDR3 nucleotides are TGTGCCAGCAAGAGGGGGTACGAGCAGTACTTC. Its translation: CASKRGYEQYF.

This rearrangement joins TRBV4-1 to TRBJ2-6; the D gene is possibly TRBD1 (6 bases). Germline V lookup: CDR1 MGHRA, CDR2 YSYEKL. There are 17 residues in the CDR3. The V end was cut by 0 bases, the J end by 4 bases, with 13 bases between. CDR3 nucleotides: TGCGCCAGCAGCCAAGATCTGAGGGGGACGGGGGCCAACGTCCTGACTTTC. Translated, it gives CASSQDLRGTGANVLTF.

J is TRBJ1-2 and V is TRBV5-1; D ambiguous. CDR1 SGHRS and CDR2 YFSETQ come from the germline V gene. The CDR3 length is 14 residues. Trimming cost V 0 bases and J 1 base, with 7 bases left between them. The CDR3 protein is CASSLDSFNYGYTF. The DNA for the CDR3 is TGCGCCAGCAGCTTGGACTCGTTTAACTATGGCTACACCTTC.

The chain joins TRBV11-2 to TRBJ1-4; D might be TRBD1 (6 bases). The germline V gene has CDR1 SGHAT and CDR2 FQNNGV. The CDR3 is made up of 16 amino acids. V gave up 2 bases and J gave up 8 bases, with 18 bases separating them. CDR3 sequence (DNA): TGTGCCAGCAGCTTAACTCCACGGACAGTCTGGGAAAAACTGTTTTTT. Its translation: CASSLTPRTVWEKLFF.

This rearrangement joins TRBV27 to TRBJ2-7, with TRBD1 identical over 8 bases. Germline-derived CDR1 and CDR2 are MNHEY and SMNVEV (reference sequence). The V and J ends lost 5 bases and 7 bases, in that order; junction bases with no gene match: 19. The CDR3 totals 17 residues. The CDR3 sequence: CASSPGQVAYESEEQYF. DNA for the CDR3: TGTGCCAGCAGTCCGGGACAGGTGGCCTACGAAAGTGAGGAGCAGTACTTC.

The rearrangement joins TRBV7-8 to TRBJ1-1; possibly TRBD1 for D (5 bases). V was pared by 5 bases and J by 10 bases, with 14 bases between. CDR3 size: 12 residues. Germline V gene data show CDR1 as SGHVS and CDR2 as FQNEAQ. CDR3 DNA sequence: TGTGCCAGCAGCGCGGGACTATATGGAGCTTTCTTT. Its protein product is CASSAGLYGAFF.

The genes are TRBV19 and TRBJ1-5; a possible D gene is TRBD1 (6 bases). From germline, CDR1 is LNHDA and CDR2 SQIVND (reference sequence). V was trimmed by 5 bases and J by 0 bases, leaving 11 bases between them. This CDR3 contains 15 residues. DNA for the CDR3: TGTGCCAGTAGTTCAGGACAGACTAGCAATCAGCCCCAGCATTTT. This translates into CASSSGQTSNQPQHF.

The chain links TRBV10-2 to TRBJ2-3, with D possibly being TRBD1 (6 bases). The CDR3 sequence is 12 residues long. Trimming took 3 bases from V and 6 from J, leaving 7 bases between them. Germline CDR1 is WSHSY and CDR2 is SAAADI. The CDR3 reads CASSDRGDTQYF. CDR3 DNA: TGCGCCAGCAGTGACAGGGGTGATACGCAGTATTTT.

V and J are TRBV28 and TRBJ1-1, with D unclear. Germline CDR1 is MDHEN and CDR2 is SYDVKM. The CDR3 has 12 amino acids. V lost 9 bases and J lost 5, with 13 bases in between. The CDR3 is CASLRGYTEAFF. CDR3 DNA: TGTGCCAGTTTACGCGGATATACTGAAGCTTTCTTT. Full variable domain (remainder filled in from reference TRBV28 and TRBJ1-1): DVKVTQSSRYLVKRTGEKVFLECVQDMDHENMFWYRQDPGLGLRLIYFSYDVKMKEKGDIPEGYSVSREKKERFSLILESASTNQTSMYLCASLRGYTEAFFGQGTRLTVV.

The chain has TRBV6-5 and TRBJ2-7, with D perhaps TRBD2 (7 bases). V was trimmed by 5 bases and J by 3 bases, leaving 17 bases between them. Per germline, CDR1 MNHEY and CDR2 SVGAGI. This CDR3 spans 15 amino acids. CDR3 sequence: CASSALGGRDYEQYF. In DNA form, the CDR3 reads TGTGCCAGCAGTGCCCTGGGGGGGCGGGACTACGAGCAGTACTTC.

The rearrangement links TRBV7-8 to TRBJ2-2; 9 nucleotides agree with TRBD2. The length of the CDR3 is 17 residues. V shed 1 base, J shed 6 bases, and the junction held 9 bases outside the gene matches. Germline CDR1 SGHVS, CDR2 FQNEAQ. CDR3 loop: CASSLDISGRFPGELFF. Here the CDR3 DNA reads TGTGCCAGCAGCTTAGATATCAGCGGGAGGTTTCCCGGGGAGCTGTTTTTT.

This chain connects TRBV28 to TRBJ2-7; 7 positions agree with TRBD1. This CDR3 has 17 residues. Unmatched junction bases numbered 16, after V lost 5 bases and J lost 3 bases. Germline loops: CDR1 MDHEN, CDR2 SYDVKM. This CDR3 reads CASSLFVFGTDLYEQYF. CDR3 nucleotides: TGTGCCAGCAGTCTTTTCGTCTTCGGGACAGACCTCTACGAGCAGTACTTC.

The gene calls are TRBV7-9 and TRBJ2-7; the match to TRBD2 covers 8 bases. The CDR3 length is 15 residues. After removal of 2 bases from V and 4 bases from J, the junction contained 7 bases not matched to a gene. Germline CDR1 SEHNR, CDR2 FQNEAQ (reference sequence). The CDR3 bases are TGTGCCAGCAGCTTATATACTAGCGGTAATTACGAGCAGTACTTC. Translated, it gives CASSLYTSGNYEQYF.

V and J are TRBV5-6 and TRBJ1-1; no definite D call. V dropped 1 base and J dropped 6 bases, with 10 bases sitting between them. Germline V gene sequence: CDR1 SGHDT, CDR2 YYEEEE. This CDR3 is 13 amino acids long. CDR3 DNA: TGTGCCAGCAGCTTGTCACGAGGCCCTGAAGCTTTCTTT. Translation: CASSLSRGPEAFF.

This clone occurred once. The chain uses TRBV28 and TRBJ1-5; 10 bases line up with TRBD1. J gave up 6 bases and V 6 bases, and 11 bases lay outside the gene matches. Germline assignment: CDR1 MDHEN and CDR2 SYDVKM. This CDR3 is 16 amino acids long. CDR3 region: CASRDYGQGGSQPQHF. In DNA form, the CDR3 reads TGTGCCAGCAGAGACTACGGACAGGGGGGATCTCAGCCCCAGCATTTT.

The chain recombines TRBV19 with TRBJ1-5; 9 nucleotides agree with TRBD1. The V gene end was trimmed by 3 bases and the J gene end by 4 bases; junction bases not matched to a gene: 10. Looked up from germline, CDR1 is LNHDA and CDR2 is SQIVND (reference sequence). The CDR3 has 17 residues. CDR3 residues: CASSISSGTGFNQPQHF. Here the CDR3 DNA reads TGTGCCAGTAGTATTAGCTCCGGGACAGGGTTTAATCAGCCCCAGCATTTT.

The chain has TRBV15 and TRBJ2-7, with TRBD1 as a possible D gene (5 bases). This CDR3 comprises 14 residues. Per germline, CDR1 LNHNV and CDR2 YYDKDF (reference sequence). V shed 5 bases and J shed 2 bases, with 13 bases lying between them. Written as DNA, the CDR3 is TGTGCCACCAGCTATTCAGGGCGTACCTACGAGCAGTACTTC. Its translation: CATSYSGRTYEQYF.

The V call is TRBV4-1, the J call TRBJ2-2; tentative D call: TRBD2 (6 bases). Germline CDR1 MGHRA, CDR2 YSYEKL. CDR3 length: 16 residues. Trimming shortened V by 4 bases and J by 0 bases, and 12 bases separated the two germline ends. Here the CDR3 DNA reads TGCGCCAGCAGCCTGGCCGGGACTGCGAACACCGGGGAGCTGTTTTTT. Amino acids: CASSLAGTANTGELFF.

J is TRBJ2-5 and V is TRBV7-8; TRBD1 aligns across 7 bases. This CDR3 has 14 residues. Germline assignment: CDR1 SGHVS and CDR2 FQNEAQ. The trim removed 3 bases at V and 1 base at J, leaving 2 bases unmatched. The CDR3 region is CASSFNRGQETQYF. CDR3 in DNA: TGTGCCAGCAGCTTTAACAGGGGCCAAGAGACCCAGTACTTC.